The entry below describes one T cell receptor beta chain. Germline and junction disagree at one end, which may indicate a read error. The data stem from a study of blood T cell repertoires in COVID-19. As for the study in general: T cells, B-cell-depleted T cells, or PBMCs provided the cDNA or gDNA that served as material.

CDR1 is SQVTM, CDR2 ANQGSEA, per germline. CDR3 length: 9 residues. As processed by the authors: By means of reference gene primer amplification, nucleated cell counts were estimated. Measured with immunoSEQ multiplex PCR; TCRdb has only the in-frame clones, and not every one. V, J and clone size were drawn from that table, and D and trimming were deduced from the DNA. Of about 360,000 clones in the sample, about 87% were seen once. The sample was peripheral blood. The source of this sequence is a human donor in a cohort sampled during active COVID-19. The chain carries TRBV29-1 and TRBJ1-1; D gene ambiguous. Here the CDR3 DNA reads TGCAGCGGTGAACGGTTAGCTTTCTTT. Its translation: CSGERLAFF.